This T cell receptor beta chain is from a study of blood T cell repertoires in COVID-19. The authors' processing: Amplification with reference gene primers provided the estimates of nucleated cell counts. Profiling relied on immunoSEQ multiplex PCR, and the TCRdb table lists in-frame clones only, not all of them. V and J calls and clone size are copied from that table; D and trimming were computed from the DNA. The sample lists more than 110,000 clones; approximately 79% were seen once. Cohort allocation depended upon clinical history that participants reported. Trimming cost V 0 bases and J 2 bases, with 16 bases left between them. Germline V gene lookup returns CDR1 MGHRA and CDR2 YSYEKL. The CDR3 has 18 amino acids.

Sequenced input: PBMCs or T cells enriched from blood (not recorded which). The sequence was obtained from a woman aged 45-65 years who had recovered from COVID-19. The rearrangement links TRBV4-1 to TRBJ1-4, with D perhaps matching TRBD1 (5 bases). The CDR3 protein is CASSQDGGGSTTNEKLFF. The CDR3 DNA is TGCGCCAGCAGCCAAGATGGGGGGGGATCAACGACTAATGAAAAACTGTTTTTT.